This T cell receptor beta chain comes out of a study of Ad26.COV2.S vaccination and SARS-CoV-2 variants. Overall study findings and caveats: Non-spike TCR breadth was similar in vaccine and placebo recipients. There was a possibility that the TCR breadth and depth analyses underestimated total T cell responses.

Germline loops: CDR1 SNHLY, CDR2 FYNNEI. V lost 6 bases to trimming and J lost 6 bases, with 5 bases between them. The CDR3 has 11 amino acids. The repertoire was sequenced with immunoSEQ multiplex PCR; TCRdb's copy has only in-frame clones and lacks some. The sample yields roughly 500,000 clones, roughly nine tenths seen once. Documented treatment: roughly 19 received Ad26.COV2.S at low or high dose, single or two shots; a few received placebo; per-sample allocation not given. Material that was analyzed had been drawn on day 63 after the first vaccine or placebo injection. The study used a vaccine consisting of an Ad26 vector that expressed Wuhan-strain SARS-CoV-2 spike. Comment on this clone: The antigen is undetermined.

This specimen was peripheral blood, taken in a trial of Ad26.COV2.S vaccine versus placebo. This chain connects TRBV2 to TRBJ1-4, with no clear D. The clonotype was recovered from a person aged 18-65 years who received the Ad26.COV2.S COVID-19 vaccine or a placebo. CDR3 residues: CASRQYEKLFF. For the CDR3, the DNA is TGTGCCAGCAGGCAGTATGAAAAACTGTTTTTT.